Listed below are T cell receptor beta chains from one sample, sequenced in a study of blood T cell repertoires in COVID-19. Method: immunoSEQ multiplex PCR; TCRdb's copy keeps in-frame clones and lacks some. The data show about 150,000 clones, about 85% seen once. Sequenced material: peripheral blood. The receptors originated from a woman between 65 and 79 years old with acute or convalescent COVID-19. Each CDR3 is given with its conserved first and last residue. Each record gives: clone size, J gene, D gene, CDR3 length, V gene, CDR3 DNA, CDR3 protein. D genes are given only for firm matches. Clone sizes are given selectively: once, few, many, or a class where the clone is expanded.

>.|TRBJ2-2|.|16|TRBV3-1/TRBV3-2
TGTGCCAGCAGCCGCCCCAAGACTGCGAACACCGGGGAGCTGTTTTTT
CASSRPKTANTGELFF
>once|TRBJ1-3|.|14|TRBV5-1
TGCGCCAGCAGCGGGACTGGACTTGGAAACACCATATATTTT
CASSGTGLGNTIYF
>once|TRBJ1-2|TRBD1|18|TRBV19
TGTGCCAGTAGTATACCCGGCAGGGGGCCTTCTACTAACTATGGCTACACCTTC
CASSIPGRGPSTNYGYTF
>.|TRBJ1-6|.|10|TRBV23-1
TGCGCCAGCATCCCGTCACCCCTCCACTTT
CASIPSPLHF
>.|TRBJ1-1|.|15|TRBV3-1/TRBV3-2
TGTGCCAGCAGCTACCTACAGGGAACGAACACTGAAGCTTTCTTT
CASSYLQGTNTEAFF
>.|TRBJ1-3|TRBD1|14|TRBV6-5
TGTGCCAGCAGGCCGGGGACAGGGGTAAACACCATATATTTT
CASRPGTGVNTIYF
>.|TRBJ1-3|TRBD1|17|TRBV18
TGTGCCAGCTCACCTGGACAGGGACCCTTATCTGGAAACACCATATATTTT
CASSPGQGPLSGNTIYF
>once|TRBJ1-6|TRBD1|14|TRBV7-2
TGTGCCAGCAGCCAAGACAGGGGGCTTTCACCCCTCCACTTT
CASSQDRGLSPLHF
>.|TRBJ1-6|.|12|TRBV19
TGTGCCACGAGACAGGACCCCTCACCCCTCCACTTT
CATRQDPSPLHF
>.|TRBJ2-1|TRBD2|15|TRBV7-2
TGTGCCAGCAGCCCAACCAGCGGGGGGTACAATGAGCAGTTCTTC
CASSPTSGGYNEQFF
>.|TRBJ1-1|.|15|TRBV7-2
TGTGCCAGCAGTTTACAGGGAGGAAAGAACACTGAAGCTTTCTTT
CASSLQGGKNTEAFF
>.|TRBJ1-1|.|14|TRBV5-1
TGCGCCAGCAGCTTGTCTCTGGGACTTAGTGAAGCTTTCTTT
CASSLSLGLSEAFF
>.|TRBJ2-7|TRBD1|15|TRBV6-5
TGTGCCAGCAGTTATCGGGACAGGGGTTCCTACGAGCAGTACTTC
CASSYRDRGSYEQYF
>.|TRBJ1-6|.|14|TRBV5-1
TGCGCCAGCAGCTTGGCCAGGGATAATTCACCCCTCCACTTT
CASSLARDNSPLHF
>.|TRBJ1-1|.|16|TRBV7-2
TGTGCCAGCAGCTTAGGGGGAACTCATAGAGGGGAGGGAGCTTTCTTT
CASSLGGTHRGEGAFF
>.|TRBJ2-1|.|15|TRBV5-1
TGCGCCAGCAGCTTAGGGACAAACTTCTACAATGAGCAGTTCTTC
CASSLGTNFYNEQFF
>.|TRBJ1-2|TRBD1|14|TRBV29-1
TGCAGCGTCGATCGACAGGGGTTTCCCTATGGCTACACCTTC
CSVDRQGFPYGYTF
>.|TRBJ1-2|TRBD1|14|TRBV19
TGTGCCAGTAGTATAGCAGGGACAGGGAATGGCTACACCTTC
CASSIAGTGNGYTF
>.|TRBJ1-5|.|15|TRBV19
TGTGCCAGTAGCTTCGACACAGATAGCAATCAGCCCCAGCATTTT
CASSFDTDSNQPQHF
>.|TRBJ1-3|.|15|TRBV9
TGTGCCAGCAGCGTTGGGGGGAACTCTGGAAACACCATATATTTT
CASSVGGNSGNTIYF
>.|TRBJ1-1|.|14|TRBV5-1
TGCGCCAGCAGCGCCGGACCTGGGAGCACTGAAGCTTTCTTT
CASSAGPGSTEAFF
>.|TRBJ1-2|TRBD1|14|TRBV28
TGTGCCAGCAGGAAACAGGGGCGAAACTATGGCTACACCTTC
CASRKQGRNYGYTF
>.|TRBJ2-2|.|20|TRBV5-1
TGCGCCAGCAGCAAACAGGGGGTTAGTGTGGCTAGCGGAAACACCGGGGAGCTGTTTTTT
CASSKQGVSVASGNTGELFF
>.|TRBJ2-1|TRBD2|15|TRBV3-1/TRBV3-2
TGTGCCAGCAGCCAAGGACTAGCGGGGAACAATGAGCAGTTCTTC
CASSQGLAGNNEQFF
>few|TRBJ1-5|TRBD1|14|TRBV6-1
TGTGCCAGCTGGGACAGAGCTAGCAATCAGCCCCAGCATTTT
CASWDRASNQPQHF
>few|TRBJ1-2|.|13|TRBV4-1
TGCGCCAGCAGCCAAGAAACAGGCTCTGGCTACACCTTC
CASSQETGSGYTF
>.|TRBJ1-2|.|16|TRBV5-1
TGCGCCAGCAGCTTGGACCCCGGGGGGCTTGCCTATGGCTACACCTTC
CASSLDPGGLAYGYTF
>.|TRBJ1-2|.|14|TRBV6-4
TGTGCCAGCAGCCCTCAGGCAGGGTTTCTTGGCTACACCTTC
CASSPQAGFLGYTF
>.|TRBJ2-1|TRBD2|18|TRBV3-1/TRBV3-2
TGTGCCAGCAGCCCACACCGCCTGGCGGGGGTACTCGGCAATGAGCAGTTCTTC
CASSPHRLAGVLGNEQFF
>.|TRBJ1-5|.|18|TRBV15
TGTGCCACCAGCAGAGTTTCTGGGGGTACGGGGGGCAATCAGCCCCAGCATTTT
CATSRVSGGTGGNQPQHF
>.|TRBJ1-2|.|16|TRBV14
TGTGCCAGCAGCCAAGATGGCGGGATGTTTAACTATGGCTACACCTTC
CASSQDGGMFNYGYTF
>.|TRBJ1-1|.|15|TRBV28
TGTGCCAGCAGACTGACAGTCTTAGGGGACACTGAAGCTTTCTTT
CASRLTVLGDTEAFF
>.|TRBJ2-7|.|15|TRBV27
TGTGCCAGCAGTTTCTTTGCGGGGCCTACCTACGAGCAGTACTTC
CASSFFAGPTYEQYF
>.|TRBJ2-1|.|15|TRBV6-4
TGTGCCAGCAGTGCTCAGCCAGGGGGGCGCAATGAGCAGTTCTTC
CASSAQPGGRNEQFF
>.|TRBJ1-1|.|13|TRBV7-8
TGTGCCAGCAGCTTACGGCAGCGCACTGAAGCTTTCTTT
CASSLRQRTEAFF
>.|TRBJ1-1|TRBD1|14|TRBV6-6
TGTGCCAGCAGTTACGGACAGGGAGGCACTGAAGCTTTCTTT
CASSYGQGGTEAFF
>once|TRBJ2-1|TRBD1|17|TRBV11-3
TGTGCCAGCAGCTTAGGGTCGGGGGACAGGCTCTTGAATGAGCAGTTCTTC
CASSLGSGDRLLNEQFF
>once|TRBJ1-2|TRBD1|13|TRBV30
TGTGCCTGGGCCAATTACAGGGGCGATGGCTACACCTTC
CAWANYRGDGYTF
>.|TRBJ1-1|.|13|TRBV6-5
TGTGCCAGCAAACCAAGGGGGAACACTGAAGCTTTCTTT
CASKPRGNTEAFF
>.|TRBJ2-3|.|15|TRBV5-8
TGTGCCAGCAGCTTGGCTGGGGCTAACACAGATACGCAGTATTTT
CASSLAGANTDTQYF
>.|TRBJ2-1|.|13|TRBV2
TGTGCCAGCAGTTGGCTAGCGCTCAATGAGCAGTTCTTC
CASSWLALNEQFF
>.|TRBJ2-5|.|14|TRBV18
TGTGCCAGCTCACCAAGTGGAGGGAAAGAGACCCAGTACTTC
CASSPSGGKETQYF
>.|TRBJ1-3|TRBD1|15|TRBV6-5
TGTGCCAGCAGTTACTGGGGACAGTCTGGCAACACCATATATTTT
CASSYWGQSGNTIYF
>.|TRBJ1-1|.|13|TRBV7-3
TGTGCCAGCAGCTTAGGTTCGGTCGAGGAAGCTTTCTTT
CASSLGSVEEAFF
>.|TRBJ1-4|.|11|TRBV28
TGTGTGACTTCGGCTGGGGAAAAACTGTTTTTT
CVTSAGEKLFF
>.|TRBJ2-7|.|14|TRBV6-5
TGTGCCAGCAGTCTAAGCGTGGGTTCCTACGAGCAGTACTTC
CASSLSVGSYEQYF
>.|TRBJ2-1|.|17|TRBV4-3
TGCGCCAGCAGCCCACGGCGAGGGAGCTCCACAAACAATGAGCAGTTCTTC
CASSPRRGSSTNNEQFF
>once|TRBJ1-6|TRBD1|16|TRBV4-1
TGCGCCAGCAGCCAAAGAGGACAGGGTGGAGGTTCACCCCTCCACTTT
CASSQRGQGGGSPLHF
>.|TRBJ2-1|TRBD2|18|TRBV3-1/TRBV3-2
TGTGCCAGCAGCCAAGATGGGCTAGCGGGGATTTCCTACAATGAGCAGTTCTTC
CASSQDGLAGISYNEQFF
>.|TRBJ1-4|.|17|TRBV6-1
TGTGCCAGCAGTGGAAATTCTTGGACAGCCGTTGGCGAAAAACTGTTTTTT
CASSGNSWTAVGEKLFF
>.|TRBJ2-1|.|15|TRBV18
TGTGCCAGCTCACCTCTTTTGGGGCCGAGGAATGAGCAGTTCTTC
CASSPLLGPRNEQFF
>.|TRBJ2-1|.|14|TRBV27
TGTGCCAGCAGTTATCAGGGGCTCTACAATGAGCAGTTCTTC
CASSYQGLYNEQFF
>.|TRBJ1-2|.|13|TRBV18
TGTGCCAGCGCCGATGCGGGTTTCTATGGCTACACCTTC
CASADAGFYGYTF
>.|TRBJ2-1|.|16|TRBV7-9
TGTGCCAGCAGCTTAGTGGGCGGGGTACACTACAATGAGCAGTTCTTC
CASSLVGGVHYNEQFF
>.|TRBJ1-1|.|10|TRBV20-1
TGCAGTGCTATCCGGGGGGAAGCTTTCTTT
CSAIRGEAFF
>.|TRBJ2-1|.|12|TRBV24-1
TGTGCCACCAGTGAATATGACAATGAGCAGTTCTTC
CATSEYDNEQFF
>.|TRBJ1-1|.|16|TRBV5-1
TGCGCCAGCAGCTTGGGGACAGTTCCTCTGAACACTGAAGCTTTCTTT
CASSLGTVPLNTEAFF
>once|TRBJ2-4|TRBD2|17|TRBV7-2
TGTGCCAGCAGCCCTGGGACTAGCGGGGGGGCCGGGAACATTCAGTACTTC
CASSPGTSGGAGNIQYF